This T cell receptor (beta chain) was found in a study of metastatic and nonmetastatic thyroid tumors. Study in general: Repertoires of blood and of tissue (tumor or nodule) from malignant and benign thyroid patients were compared.

TCRdb re-clonotyped the PCR reads through MiXCR. The sample yields approximately 13,000 clones, about 31% seen once. From germline, CDR1 is SQVTM and CDR2 ANQGSEA. The length of the CDR3 is 18 residues. Between the trimmed V and J ends, which lost 3 bases and 2 bases, there was a span of 20 bases. Not a single patient had been given any form of treatment at any point before undergoing thyroid surgery. Material for sequencing was tumor tissue. The chain carries TRBV29-1 and TRBJ2-6; D may be TRBD1 (6 bases). This TCR came from a female donor with papillary thyroid cancer or a benign thyroid nodule (not recorded which). Some clones in this sample may be carry-over from other donors' samples. This CDR3 is CSVELTGQVKAGANVLTF. The CDR3 nucleotides are TGCAGCGTTGAGTTAACAGGGCAGGTTAAGGCTGGGGCCAACGTCCTGACTTTC.